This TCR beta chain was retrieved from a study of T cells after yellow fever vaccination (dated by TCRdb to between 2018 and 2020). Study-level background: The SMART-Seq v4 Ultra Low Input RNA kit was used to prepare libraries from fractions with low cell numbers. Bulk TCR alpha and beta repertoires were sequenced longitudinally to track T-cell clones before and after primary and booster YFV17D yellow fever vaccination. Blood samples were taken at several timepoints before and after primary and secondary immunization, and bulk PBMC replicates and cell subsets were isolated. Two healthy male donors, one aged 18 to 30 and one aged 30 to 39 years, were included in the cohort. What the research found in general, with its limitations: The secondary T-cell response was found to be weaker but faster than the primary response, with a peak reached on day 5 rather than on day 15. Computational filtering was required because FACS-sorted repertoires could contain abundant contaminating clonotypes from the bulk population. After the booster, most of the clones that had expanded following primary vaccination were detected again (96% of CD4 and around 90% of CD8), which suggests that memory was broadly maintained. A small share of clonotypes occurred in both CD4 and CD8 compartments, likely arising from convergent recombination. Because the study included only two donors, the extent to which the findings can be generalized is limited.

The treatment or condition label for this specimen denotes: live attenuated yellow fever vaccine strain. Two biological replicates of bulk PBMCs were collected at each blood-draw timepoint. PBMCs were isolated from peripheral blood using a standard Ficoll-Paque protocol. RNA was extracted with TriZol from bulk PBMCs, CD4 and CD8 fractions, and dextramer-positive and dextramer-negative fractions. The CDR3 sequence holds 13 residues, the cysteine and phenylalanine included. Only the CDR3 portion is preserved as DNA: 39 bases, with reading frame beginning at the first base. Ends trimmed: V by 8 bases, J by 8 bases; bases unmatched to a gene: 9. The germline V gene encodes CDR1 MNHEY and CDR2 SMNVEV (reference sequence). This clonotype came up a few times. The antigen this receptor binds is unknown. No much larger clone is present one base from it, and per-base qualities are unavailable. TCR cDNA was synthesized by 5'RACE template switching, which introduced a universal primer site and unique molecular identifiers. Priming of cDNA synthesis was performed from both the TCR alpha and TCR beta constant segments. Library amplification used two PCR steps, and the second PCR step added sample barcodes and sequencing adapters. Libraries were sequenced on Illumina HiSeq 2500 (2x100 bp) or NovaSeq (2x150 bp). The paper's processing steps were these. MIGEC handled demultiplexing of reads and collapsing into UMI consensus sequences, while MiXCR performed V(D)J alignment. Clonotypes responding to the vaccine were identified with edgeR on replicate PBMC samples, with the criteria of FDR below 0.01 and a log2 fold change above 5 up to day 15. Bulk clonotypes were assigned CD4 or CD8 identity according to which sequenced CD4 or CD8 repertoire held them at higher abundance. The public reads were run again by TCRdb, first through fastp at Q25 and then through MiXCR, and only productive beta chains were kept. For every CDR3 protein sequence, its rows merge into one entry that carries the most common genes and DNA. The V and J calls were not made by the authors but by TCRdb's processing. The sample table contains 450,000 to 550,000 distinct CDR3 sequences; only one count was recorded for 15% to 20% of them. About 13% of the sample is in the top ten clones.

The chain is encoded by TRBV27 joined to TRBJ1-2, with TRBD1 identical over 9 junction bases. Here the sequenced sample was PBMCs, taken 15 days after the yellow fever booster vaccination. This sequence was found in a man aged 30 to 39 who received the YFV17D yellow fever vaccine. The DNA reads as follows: TGTGCCAGCGCGTGGGACAGGGCTGGCGGCTACACCTTC. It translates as CASAWDRAGGYTF.